These 21 T cell receptor beta chains were all obtained from the same sample, sequenced in a study of CD8+CD57+ T cells in acquired aplastic anemia. Genomic DNA, the template, was used for profiling of the TCR beta VDJ and CDR3. Each CDR3 protein gets one entry after TCRdb re-called the reads with MiXCR. The data show about 210,000 distinct CDR3 sequences, with about 37% seen just once and about 1.1% held by the top ten. The sample taken for sequencing was sorted CD4+, CD8+, or CD8+CD57+ T cells (not recorded which) from PBMCs. The receptors were gathered from a human donor in good health, serving as a control.

This clonotype was counted ten times or more. DNA for the CDR3: TGTGCCAGTAGTATTATCGGGACAGCTTATGGCTACACCTTC. It translates to CASSIIGTAYGYTF. J is TRBJ1-2 and V is TRBV19, with 7 bases fitting TRBD1. CDR3 length equals 14 residues. V was clipped by 3 bases and J by 5 bases; unmatched bases: 6. The V gene's germline CDR1 is LNHDA and CDR2 SQIVND (reference sequence).

The sample holds many counts of this clonotype. V usage is TRBV5-1 and J usage is TRBJ1-2; D unresolved. CDR3 size: 14 residues. V was trimmed by 4 bases and J by 4 bases, leaving 14 bases between them. CDR1 is SGHRS, CDR2 YFSETQ, per germline. In DNA form, the CDR3 reads TGCGCCAGCAGCCCGGCGGGGATCTCCTATGGCTACACCTTC. Amino acids: CASSPAGISYGYTF.

This clonotype appeared many times. This rearrangement joins TRBV29-1 to TRBJ2-3; TRBD1 might be the D (5 bases). CDR1 is SQVTM and CDR2 is ANQGSEA in the germline V gene. Trimming stripped 2 bases from V and 4 bases from J, with 10 bases between. The CDR3 consists of 13 residues. CDR3 region: CSVERREADTQYF. The CDR3 nucleotides read TGCAGCGTTGAACGCAGGGAAGCAGATACGCAGTATTTT.

The chain has TRBV11-1 and TRBJ1-5; TRBD1 matches at 10 bases. The closer fit of TRBJ2-3 to the DNA end suggests the J call may be wrong. Germline V gene data show CDR1 as SGHAT and CDR2 as FQDESV (reference sequence). This CDR3 region has 15 residues. The DNA of the CDR3 is TGTGCCAGCAGACCCGGGACAGGGGCGTATCAGCCCCAGTATTTT. Translation: CASRPGTGAYQPQYF.

This clonotype was recorded a few times. The rearrangement uses TRBV6-1 and TRBJ1-1; D uncertain. The V gene lost 3 bases and the J gene lost 9 bases, with 14 bases spanning the gap. This CDR3 region has 13 residues. Germline-derived CDR1 and CDR2 are MNHNS and SASEGT. CDR3 DNA: TGTGCCAGCAGTGAGTGGCCCTCTACTAAAGCTTTCTTT. It is translated as CASSEWPSTKAFF.

The chain has TRBV5-1 and TRBJ1-1; weak D call: TRBD1 (5 bases). The CDR3 runs to 14 residues. Germline lookup yields CDR1 SGHRS and CDR2 YFSETQ. V lost 7 bases and J lost 5, with 18 bases in between. CDR3 sequence (DNA): TGCGCCAGCTCTTGGTCCGGGACGGGTACTGAAGCTTTCTTT. Translation gives CASSWSGTGTEAFF.

This clonotype was counted ten times or more. This rearrangement joins TRBV9 to TRBJ1-5, with 7 bases identical to TRBD1. V dropped 6 bases and J dropped 6; count of bases not matched to a gene: 12. The length of the CDR3 is 15 residues. CDR1 is SGDLS, CDR2 YYNGEE, per germline. The CDR3 spells CASTRSEGAGQPQHF. As DNA, the CDR3 is TGTGCCAGCACCCGTAGCGAGGGGGCGGGTCAGCCCCAGCATTTT.

In this sample, this clonotype turned up a few times. This clone may be a read error of a much larger clone one base away. The chain carries TRBV2 and TRBJ2-7, with TRBD2 identical over 12 bases. V lost 2 bases and J lost 7; bases outside the gene matches: 6. Germline V gene data show CDR1 as SNHLY and CDR2 as FYNNEI. This CDR3 is built from 15 residues. As DNA, the CDR3 is TGTGCCAGCAGTGAACTAGCGGGGGGGCCCAATGAGCAGTACTTC. It codes for CASSELAGGPNEQYF. The full variable domain, completed using reference TRBV2 and TRBJ2-7, is EPEVTQTPSHQVTQMGQEVILRCVPISNHLYFYWYRQILGQKVEFLVSFYNNEISEKSEIFDDQFSVERPDGSNFTLKIRSTKLEDSAMYFCASSELAGGPNEQYFGPGTRLTVT.

This clonotype was detected once. The CDR3 sequence is CASRGSEQYF. CDR3 bases: TGTGCCAGCAGGGGGTCCGAGCAGTACTTC. The V call is TRBV25-1, the J call TRBJ2-7; D uncertain. CDR3 length equals 10 residues. Trimming shortened V by 6 bases and J by 6 bases, and 6 bases separated the two germline ends. Germline V gives CDR1 MGHDK, CDR2 SYGVNS.

The J gene is TRBJ2-5, the V gene TRBV6-5, with TRBD2 matching 7 bases. With the DNA end fitting TRBJ2-1 better, the J assignment may be wrong. Germline loops: CDR1 MNHEY, CDR2 SVGAGI. This CDR3 has 16 amino acids. This chain's CDR3 is CASSYAGGSWHNEQFF. The CDR3 nucleotides are TGTGCCAGCAGTTACGCCGGGGGGAGTTGGCACAATGAGCAGTTCTTC.

As for this clonotype: Germline is not matched at one junction end, which may reflect a read error. The genes are TRBV15 and TRBJ2-5, with 12 bases fitting TRBD2. From germline, CDR1 is LNHNV and CDR2 YYDKDF (reference sequence). This CDR3 spans 15 amino acids. The CDR3 DNA reads TGTGCCGCCAGCAGAGGACTAGCGGGACGAGAGACCCAGTACTTC. Its translation is CAASRGLAGRETQYF.

About this clonotype: The junction departs from germline at one end; a sequencing error may be responsible. The chain combines TRBV5-4 with TRBJ1-2; 10 bases map to TRBD1. Germline V gene data show CDR1 as SGHNT and CDR2 as YYREEE (reference sequence). This CDR3 region has 14 residues. In DNA form, the CDR3 reads TGTCCCAGCAGCCATCCGGGACAGGGGAATGGCTACACCTTC. Its protein product is CPSSHPGQGNGYTF.

This chain links TRBV7-9 with TRBJ1-2, with no clear D. The CDR3 extends over 13 amino acids. The V gene's germline CDR1 is SEHNR and CDR2 FQNEAQ (reference sequence). Trimming shortened V by 5 bases and J by 3 bases, and 10 bases separated the two germline ends. CDR3 in amino acids: CASSQDGHYGYTF. The CDR3 DNA follows: TGTGCCAGCAGCCAAGACGGACACTATGGCTACACCTTC.

This clonotype came up many times. V is TRBV4-1 and J is TRBJ1-5; 8 nucleotides align to TRBD1. The CDR3 consists of 15 residues. The V and J ends lost 1 base and 2 bases, in that order; junction bases with no gene match: 1. Looked up from germline, CDR1 is MGHRA and CDR2 is YSYEKL. This CDR3 reads CASSQVQGGNQPQHF. The CDR3 coding sequence is TGCGCCAGCAGCCAAGTACAGGGGGGCAATCAGCCCCAGCATTTT.

This clonotype was counted a few times. This chain joins TRBV7-2 and TRBJ2-3; a weak D match, TRBD2 (6 bases). The CDR3 has 12 residues. Germline lookup yields CDR1 SGHTA and CDR2 FQGNSA. DNA for the CDR3: TGTGCGAAGGGGACTAGCACAGATACGCAGTATTTT. This encodes CAKGTSTDTQYF.

This clonotype was observed a few times. The J gene is TRBJ1-3, the V gene TRBV6-1; D call uncertain. V was pared by 5 bases and J by 0 bases, with 11 bases between. This CDR3 has 15 amino acids. In germline, CDR1 is MNHNS, CDR2 SASEGT. The CDR3 protein is CASSLTDDSGNTIYF. CDR3 sequence (DNA): TGTGCCAGCAGTCTGACCGACGACTCTGGAAACACCATATATTTT.

The table lists this clonotype with a few counts. A read error may be the cause here, since a much bigger clone is one base away. The V and J genes are TRBV7-2 and TRBJ1-1; D not certain. This CDR3 is 15 amino acids long. V was cut by 2 bases and J by 4 bases, with 14 bases left in between. CDR1 and CDR2 (germline): SGHTA, FQGNSA. Here the CDR3 reads CASSLKMAVSTEAFF. CDR3 DNA sequence: TGTGCCAGCAGCTTAAAGATGGCTGTGAGCACTGAAGCTTTCTTT.

This CDR3 reads CASSSAGTANTEAFF. The CDR3 DNA reads as TGTGCCAGCAGCTCCGCCGGGACAGCAAACACTGAAGCTTTCTTT. The chain carries TRBV5-4 and TRBJ1-1, with 7 nucleotides matching TRBD1. Germline V gene data show CDR1 as SGHNT and CDR2 as YYREEE (reference sequence). V shed 3 bases and J 2 bases; nucleotides not matched to a gene: 7. The CDR3 covers 15 residues.

The sample holds a few counts of this clonotype. This sequence joins TRBV10-3 and TRBJ2-1; 7 bases agree with TRBD2. The junction had 8 bases not matched to a gene; V was cut back by 7 bases and J by 2 bases. The germline V gene has CDR1 ENHRY and CDR2 SYGVKD. The CDR3 spans 15 residues. The CDR3 DNA follows: TGTGCCATCACCGAAGGACTAGGGGCCTACAATGAGCAGTTCTTC. This gives the protein CAITEGLGAYNEQFF.

In its sample, this clonotype was seen once. V and J are TRBV19 and TRBJ2-2; 8 positions match TRBD1. Germline lookup yields CDR1 LNHDA and CDR2 SQIVND (reference sequence). CDR3 length equals 14 residues. V trimming: 6 bases; J trimming: 6 bases; junction bases outside the gene matches: 6. This CDR3 is CASSRRGPSGELFF. For the CDR3, the DNA is TGTGCCAGTAGCCGCAGGGGGCCGTCCGGGGAGCTGTTTTTT.

A note on this clonotype: Relative to the germline gene, one junction end is altered; a read error may explain this. CDR3 amino acids: CAGSLERDGLVYGYTF. The DNA of the CDR3 is TGCGCCGGCAGCTTGGAGAGGGACGGGCTCGTATATGGCTACACCTTC. The chain uses TRBV5-1 and TRBJ1-2; possible D gene TRBD1, 5 bases. Germline V gene sequence: CDR1 SGHRS, CDR2 YFSETQ. The CDR3 spans 16 residues.